The 7 T cell receptor beta chains in this list originate from one sample, sequenced in a study of identical twins. Using its own MiXCR run on the 5' RACE reads, TCRdb lists one record per CDR3 protein. The table records about 1.7 million distinct CDR3 sequences, more than 30% of them present only once. Sequences were obtained from cord blood. The receptors come from a newborn girl in good health.

The table lists this clonotype with many counts. The genes are TRBV12-3 or TRBV12-4 and TRBJ1-2; a possible D gene is TRBD1 (5 bases). Deletions cut 5 bases from V and 4 bases from J, with 8 bases between. The CDR3 has 12 residues. Written as DNA, the CDR3 is TGTGCCAGCAGTGGGGGGATCTATGGCTACACCTTC. Translating it yields CASSGGIYGYTF.

This chain joins TRBV21-1 and TRBJ1-4; TRBD1 is the table's D call and was not checked against the DNA. TRBV21-1 is a known pseudogene. The CDR3 loop spans 17 amino acids. The CDR3 bases are TGTGCCAGCAGCAAGGGGAAAGGGGGGGCAACTAATGAAAAACTGTTTTTT. It is translated as CASSKGKGGATNEKLFF.

This clonotype appeared a few times. This chain uses TRBV27 with TRBJ1-4, with D unclear. V gave up 5 bases and J gave up 4 bases, with 11 bases separating them. This CDR3 comprises 14 residues. Germline V gene lookup returns CDR1 MNHEY and CDR2 SMNVEV (reference sequence). The DNA of the CDR3 is TGTGCCAGCAGTACTTTTGGCGTTAATGAAAAACTGTTTTTT. It specifies CASSTFGVNEKLFF.

The V and J genes are TRBV7-2 and TRBJ2-1; TRBD1 matches at 9 bases. The CDR3 contains 14 residues. The germline V gene encodes CDR1 SGHTA and CDR2 FQGNSA. J lost 9 bases, V lost 5 bases, and 8 bases had no gene match. The CDR3 here is CASSKGQGRGEQFF. In DNA form, the CDR3 reads TGTGCCAGCAGCAAAGGACAGGGGCGAGGTGAGCAGTTCTTC.

This clonotype came up a few times. The chain couples TRBV20-1 to TRBJ2-7; unclear D gene. CDR3 length: 14 residues. From germline, CDR1 is DFQATT and CDR2 SNEGSKA (reference sequence). V lost 2 bases, J lost 3 bases, and 14 bases lay in between. In DNA form, the CDR3 reads TGCAGTGCTAGACAACTTGGTAGAGGCTACGAGCAGTACTTC. Amino acids: CSARQLGRGYEQYF.

A remark on this clonotype: One junction end does not reproduce the germline sequence, and a read error may be involved. J is TRBJ2-3 and V is TRBV10-2; TRBD2 matches 7 bases. CDR3 size: 16 residues. Looked up from germline, CDR1 is WSHSY and CDR2 is SAAADI. The CDR3 DNA reads as TGCGCCAGCAGCGACCGGGACTACACCGGCACAGGTACGCAGTATTTT. This translates into CASSDRDYTGTGTQYF.

On this clonotype itself: It may be a read error: a sequence one base away is much more abundant. The V call is TRBV10-3, the J call TRBJ2-7; the match to TRBD2 covers 7 bases. CDR3 length: 15 residues. V trimming: 2 bases; J trimming: 7 bases; junction bases outside the gene matches: 11. Per the germline V gene, CDR1 is ENHRY and CDR2 is SYGVKD. CDR3 amino acids: CAISESGGSGDEQYF. The CDR3 DNA reads as TGTGCCATCAGTGAGAGTGGCGGGAGCGGGGATGAGCAGTACTTC.